This TCR beta chain comes out of a study of Tregs in tolerant kidney transplant recipients. The CDR3 is 14 residues long. Germline CDR1 is SGHVS and CDR2 is FNYEAQ. With 5 bases clipped from V and 5 bases from J, the junction kept 6 bases outside the gene matches. Related graft donors supplied nonmyeloablative bone marrow transplants, and mixed chimerism was transient. Unstimulated regulatory T cells (CD4+CD25+CD127-), CD4+CD25- non-regulatory cells, CD4 and CD8 cells were FACS-sorted from thawed PBMCs. Study-level results: In tolerant patients, donor-specific Tregs outgrew total Tregs, suggesting antigen-driven expansion. Changing PCR primers prevented nucleotide comparison between some patients' samples. This study did not directly address biological reproducibility.

TCRdb keeps only in-frame clones here, not all; method: immunoSEQ multiplex PCR. The table lists roughly 54,000 clones, over 85% of them singletons. The sample holds one count of this clone. What it recognizes is unknown. Sequenced material: CD8+ T cells from blood (PBMCs), taken 12 months after the transplant. This clonotype originated in a human patient who received a combined kidney and bone marrow transplant. Some of these T cells may belong to the graft donor. The V call is TRBV7-6, the J call TRBJ2-7; 10 bases match TRBD2. The CDR3 DNA reads as TGTGCCAGCAGCGCTAGCGGGAGATTCAACGAGCAGTACTTC. Translating gives CASSASGRFNEQYF.